A selection of T cell receptor beta chains follows, all from one sample in a study of CD8 T cells in Susac syndrome. TCRdb reprocessed the immunoSEQ multiplex PCR reads with MiXCR, giving one entry per CDR3 protein. The sample has 150,000 to 190,000 distinct CDR3 sequences, roughly 94% seen once; the top ten hold around 0.21%. Material: CD8+ T cells from PBMCs. The receptors derive from a human donor with multiple sclerosis. The CDR3 runs from the conserved cysteine through the conserved F or W. Each record gives: clone size, D gene, J gene, V gene, CDR3 protein, CDR3 DNA. D genes are given only for firm matches. Rows give clone size only sometimes, using once, few, many, or a class for an expanded clone.

.	.	TRBJ2-7	TRBV7-6	CASSLGDGPYEQYF	TGTGCCAGCAGCTTAGGGGACGGACCCTACGAGCAGTACTTC
.	.	TRBJ1-2	TRBV29-1	CSGQTRGEGYTF	TGCAGCGGGCAGACCAGGGGTGAGGGCTACACCTTC
.	TRBD1	TRBJ2-7	TRBV15	CATGPGTGYYEQYF	TGTGCCACCGGTCCCGGGACAGGGTACTACGAGCAGTACTTC
.	.	TRBJ2-4	TRBV20-1	CSATNRDRRDIQYF	TGCAGTGCAACAAACCGGGACCGGCGGGACATTCAGTACTTC
once	.	TRBJ2-1	TRBV29-1	CSVDGTPVSYNEQFF	TGCAGCGTTGATGGGACACCCGTCTCCTACAATGAGCAGTTCTTC
.	TRBD2	TRBJ2-3	TRBV30	CAWSVPRGTSGVTDTQYF	TGTGCCTGGAGTGTACCGAGGGGGACTAGCGGGGTCACAGATACGCAGTATTTT
.	TRBD1	TRBJ1-2	TRBV18	CASSPGDRTNYGYTF	TGTGCCAGCTCACCAGGGGACAGAACTAACTATGGCTACACCTTC
few	TRBD2	TRBJ2-1	TRBV7-9	CASSLLLAGNEQFF	TGTGCCAGCAGCTTGCTACTAGCGGGGAATGAGCAGTTCTTC
.	TRBD1	TRBJ2-3	TRBV9	CASSVGRGGPTDTQYF	TGTGCCAGCAGCGTAGGAAGAGGGGGCCCCACAGATACGCAGTATTTT
.	TRBD1	TRBJ2-7	TRBV7-9	CASSLGQGAIYEQYF	TGTGCCAGCAGCTTAGGGCAGGGGGCTATCTACGAGCAGTACTTC
.	.	TRBJ1-2	TRBV20-1	CSAVGARESSNYGYTF	TGCAGTGCCGTGGGTGCCAGGGAGTCCTCTAACTATGGCTACACCTTC
.	.	TRBJ2-7	TRBV20-1	CSARDGTLKYEQYF	TGCAGTGCTAGAGATGGGACTCTCAAATACGAGCAGTACTTC
.	.	TRBJ1-2	TRBV9	CASSDGTPNYGYTF	TGTGCCAGCAGCGACGGGACACCGAACTATGGCTACACCTTC
.	.	TRBJ1-1	TRBV27	CASSIGGRTEAFF	TGTGCCAGCAGTATCGGGGGTCGGACTGAAGCTTTCTTT
.	.	TRBJ1-2	TRBV7-8	CASSLEGPNYGYTF	TGTGCCAGCAGCTTAGAGGGACCTAACTATGGCTACACCTTC
.	.	TRBJ1-2	TRBV19	CATFNYGYTF	TGTGCCACCTTCAACTATGGCTACACCTTC
.	.	TRBJ2-7	TRBV16	CASSQAAHGRVYEQYF	TGTGCCAGCAGCCAAGCGGCCCATGGCAGGGTCTACGAGCAGTACTTC
.	.	TRBJ1-1	TRBV6-2/TRBV6-3	CASSYREDWLYTEAFF	TGTGCCAGCAGTTACAGGGAGGATTGGTTGTACACTGAAGCTTTCTTT
.	.	TRBJ2-1	TRBV27	CASSLQIYNEQFF	TGTGCCAGCAGTTTACAGATCTACAATGAGCAGTTCTTC
.	.	TRBJ2-4	TRBV7-6	CASSLARQGGIQYF	TGTGCCAGCAGCTTAGCGCGTCAGGGGGGCATTCAGTACTTC
.	.	TRBJ1-4	TRBV9	CASSVSRSPEKLFF	TGTGCCAGCAGCGTGTCCAGATCCCCTGAAAAACTGTTTTTT
.	TRBD1	TRBJ1-5	TRBV18	CASSPEEGDRDPHF	TGTGCCAGCTCACCGGAGGAGGGGGACAGGGACCCTCATTTT
few	TRBD1	TRBJ2-3	TRBV4-1	CASSQDQGRGSDTQYF	TGCGCCAGCAGCCAAGATCAGGGCAGGGGGTCGGATACGCAGTATTTT
.	.	TRBJ2-1	TRBV7-2	CASSLVRGISYNEQFF	TGTGCCAGCAGCTTAGTGCGCGGGATATCCTACAATGAGCAGTTCTTC
.	TRBD1	TRBJ2-5	TRBV7-8	CASSPSRGLRETQYF	TGTGCCAGCAGCCCGAGTAGGGGGCTACGGGAGACCCAGTACTTC
once	TRBD2	TRBJ2-5	TRBV9	CASSKTSGAETQYF	TGTGCCAGCAGCAAGACTAGCGGGGCAGAGACCCAGTACTTC
once	TRBD1	TRBJ2-5	TRBV29-1	CSLLIRQGYQYF	TGCAGCCTGTTGATTAGACAGGGTTACCAGTACTTC
.	.	TRBJ2-4	TRBV7-9	CASTQGSKNIQYF	TGTGCCAGCACCCAGGGGTCCAAAAACATTCAGTACTTC
.	.	TRBJ2-7	TRBV30	CAWSPGTEQYF	TGTGCCTGGAGCCCCGGGACAGAGCAGTACTTC
.	TRBD2	TRBJ2-7	TRBV27	CASSLDRLAGAEQYF	TGTGCCAGCAGTCTCGATAGACTAGCGGGGGCTGAGCAGTACTTC
once	TRBD1	TRBJ1-2	TRBV29-1	CSVTDRGKGGYTF	TGCAGCGTTACGGACAGGGGTAAAGGTGGCTACACCTTC
once	TRBD1	TRBJ1-6	TRBV28	CASSSRTGPSSPLHF	TGTGCCAGCAGTTCTAGGACAGGGCCTAGTTCACCCCTCCACTTT
.	TRBD1	TRBJ2-7	TRBV10-3	CAIPGGVNSMYF	TGTGCCATCCCAGGGGGCGTTAATTCTATGTACTTC
.	.	TRBJ2-7	TRBV2	CASRSRVVVYEQYF	TGTGCCAGCAGATCCAGGGTGGTTGTCTACGAGCAGTACTTC
.	TRBD1	TRBJ2-1	TRBV15	CATSGGQGYYNEQFF	TGTGCCACCAGCGGCGGACAGGGATACTACAATGAGCAGTTCTTC
.	TRBD1	TRBJ2-1	TRBV20-1	CSARAAPQGKGYNEQFF	TGCAGTGCTAGAGCCGCCCCACAGGGGAAGGGGTACAATGAGCAGTTCTTC
.	.	TRBJ2-7	TRBV15	CATTGPIQSQRDGITYEQYF	TGTGCCACCACCGGCCCGATACAGTCCCAGAGGGATGGTATCACCTACGAGCAGTACTTC
once	.	TRBJ2-7	TRBV5-1	CASSLEGSSYEQYF	TGCGCCAGCAGCTTGGAGGGCAGCTCCTACGAGCAGTACTTC
.	.	TRBJ1-1	TRBV5-1	CASSLRSENTEAFF	TGCGCCAGCAGCTTGCGTTCCGAGAACACTGAAGCTTTCTTT
.	TRBD1	TRBJ2-7	TRBV20-1	CSVIIRDRGSYEQYF	TGCAGTGTCATCATCCGAGACAGGGGATCCTACGAGCAGTACTTC
.	.	TRBJ1-2	TRBV29-1	CSVYGIRVPAGYGYTF	TGCAGCGTTTACGGGATCCGGGTCCCAGCGGGCTATGGCTACACCTTC
.	TRBD2	TRBJ2-1	TRBV7-6	CASSLETSGPHDSYNEQFF	TGTGCCAGCAGTCTAGAGACTAGCGGTCCTCACGATTCCTACAATGAGCAGTTCTTC
once	.	TRBJ1-1	TRBV30	CAWIPAYEAFF	TGTGCCTGGATACCGGCCTACGAAGCTTTCTTT
once	TRBD1	TRBJ2-1	TRBV3-1	CASNQGPGGSYNEQFF	TGTGCCAGCAACCAAGGACCAGGGGGCTCCTACAATGAGCAGTTCTTC
.	.	TRBJ2-5	TRBV27	CASRNGETQYF	TGTGCCAGCAGAAATGGGGAGACCCAGTACTTC